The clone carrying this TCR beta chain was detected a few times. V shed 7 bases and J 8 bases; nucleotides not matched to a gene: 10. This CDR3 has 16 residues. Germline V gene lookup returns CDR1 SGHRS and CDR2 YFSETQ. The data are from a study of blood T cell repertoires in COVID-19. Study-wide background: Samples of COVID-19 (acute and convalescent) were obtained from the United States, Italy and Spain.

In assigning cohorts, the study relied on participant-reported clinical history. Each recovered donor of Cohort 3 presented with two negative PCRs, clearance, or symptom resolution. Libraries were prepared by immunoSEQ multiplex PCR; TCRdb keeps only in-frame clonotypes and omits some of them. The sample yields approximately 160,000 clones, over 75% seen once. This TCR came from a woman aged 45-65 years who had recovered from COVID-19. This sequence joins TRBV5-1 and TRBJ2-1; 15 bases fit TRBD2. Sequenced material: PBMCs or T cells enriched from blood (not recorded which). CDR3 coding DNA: TGCGCCAGCTTCCTATGGACTAGCGGGAGGGCCGATGAGCAGTTCTTC. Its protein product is CASFLWTSGRADEQFF.